One and the same sample provided the 3 T cell receptor beta chains below, sequenced in a study of T cell responses to AZD1222 COVID-19 vaccine. Some clones are missing from TCRdb's copy, which holds only in-frame ones; the method was immunoSEQ multiplex PCR. The data show approximately 99,000 clones, approximately 93% seen once. The sequencing here drew on peripheral blood, taken 28 days after the second AZD1222 dose. These receptors were obtained from an adult who received the AZD1222 COVID-19 vaccine.

V usage is TRBV5-4 and J usage is TRBJ2-7; 9 nucleotides agree with TRBD1. This CDR3 is built from 14 residues. In germline, CDR1 is SGHNT, CDR2 YYREEE (reference sequence). The trim removed 4 bases at V and 5 bases at J, leaving 7 bases unmatched. CDR3 protein: CASSPGQGRDEQYF. The CDR3 bases are TGTGCCAGCAGCCCCGGACAGGGGCGAGACGAGCAGTACTTC.

This chain joins TRBV7-6 and TRBJ2-5; TRBD2 matches at 12 bases. Germline V gene lookup returns CDR1 SGHVS and CDR2 FNYEAQ. This CDR3 is 16 amino acids long. Losses at the gene ends were 4 bases for V and 4 bases for J; bases not matched to a gene: 7. The CDR3 DNA sequence: TGTGCCAGCAGCTCCCTACGACTAGCGGGGGCAGAGACCCAGTACTTC. The encoded protein is CASSSLRLAGAETQYF.

This clone was seen a few times. The rearrangement joins TRBV4-3 to TRBJ1-5; D might be TRBD1 (5 bases). The germline V and J ends were trimmed by 1 base and 5 bases, with 15 bases remaining between them. The CDR3 sequence is 16 residues long. Per the germline V gene, CDR1 is LGHNA and CDR2 is YSLEER. The CDR3 sequence is CASSQGRGLGDQPQHF. The CDR3 DNA follows: TGCGCCAGCAGCCAAGGGAGAGGGTTGGGGGATCAGCCCCAGCATTTT.